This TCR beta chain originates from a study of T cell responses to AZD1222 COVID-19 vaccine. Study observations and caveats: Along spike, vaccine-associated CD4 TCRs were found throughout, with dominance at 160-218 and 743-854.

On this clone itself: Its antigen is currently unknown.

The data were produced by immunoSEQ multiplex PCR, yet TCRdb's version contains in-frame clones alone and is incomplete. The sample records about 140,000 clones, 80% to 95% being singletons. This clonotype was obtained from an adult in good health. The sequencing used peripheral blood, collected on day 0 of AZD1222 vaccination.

This CDR3 is CASSLLRLAGAITDTQYF. CDR3 coding DNA: TGTGCCAGCAGCTTGCTCAGACTAGCGGGAGCGATCACAGATACGCAGTATTTT. The V and J genes are TRBV11-2 and TRBJ2-3; 12 bases are shared with TRBD2. Losses at the gene ends were 3 bases for V and 2 bases for J; bases not matched to a gene: 9. This CDR3 contains 18 residues. Per the germline V gene, CDR1 is SGHAT and CDR2 is FQNNGV.